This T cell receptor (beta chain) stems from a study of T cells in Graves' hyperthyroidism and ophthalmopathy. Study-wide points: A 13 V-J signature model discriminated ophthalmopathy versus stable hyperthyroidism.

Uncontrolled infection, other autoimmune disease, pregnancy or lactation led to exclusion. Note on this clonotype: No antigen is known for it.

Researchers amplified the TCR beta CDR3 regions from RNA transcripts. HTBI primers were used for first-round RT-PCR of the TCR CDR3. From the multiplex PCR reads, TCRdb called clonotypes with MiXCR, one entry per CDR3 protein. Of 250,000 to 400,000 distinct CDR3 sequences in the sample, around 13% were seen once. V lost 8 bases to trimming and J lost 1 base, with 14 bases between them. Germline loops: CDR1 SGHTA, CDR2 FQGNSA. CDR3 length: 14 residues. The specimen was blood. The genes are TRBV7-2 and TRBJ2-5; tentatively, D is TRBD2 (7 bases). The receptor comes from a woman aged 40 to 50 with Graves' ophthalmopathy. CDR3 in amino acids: CASSQRDTQETQYF. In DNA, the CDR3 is TGTGCCAGCTCCCAGCGGGACACCCAAGAGACCCAGTACTTC.